Listed below are T cell receptor beta chains from one sample, sequenced in a study of cytomegalovirus exposure and HLA in healthy donors. The table came from immunoSEQ multiplex PCR; TCRdb's copy has only in-frame clones and leaves some out. This sample has around 140,000 clones; approximately 60% occur once, and the top ten carry 2.4%. The source material was PBMCs. These receptors all stem from a woman aged 40 to 50 in good health and CMV-seronegative. Each CDR3 is given with its conserved first and last residue. D genes are given only for firm matches. Not all rows give a size; the values are once, few, many and, for expanded clones, a class.

TRBJ2-5	TRBV7-2	.	.	TGTGCCAGCAGCCCACAGCGGCGGGCAAAGACCCAGTACTTC	CASSPQRRAKTQYF
TRBJ2-5	TRBV9	TRBD2	few	TGTGCCAGCAGCCCCGGGACTAGCGGGGGGGAGGAGACCCAGTACTTC	CASSPGTSGGEETQYF
TRBJ2-1	TRBV6-4	TRBD2	.	TGTGCCAGCAGTTCTACTAGCGGAGACTACAATGAGCAGTTCTTC	CASSSTSGDYNEQFF
TRBJ1-2	TRBV6-5	.	few	TGTGCCACCTTTCTTGGGACACGGTTTAACTATGGCTACACCTTC	CATFLGTRFNYGYTF
TRBJ2-5	TRBV27	TRBD2	.	TGTGCCAGCAGGAAAGCGGGACCCCGTGGGGCTGAGACCCAGTACTTC	CASRKAGPRGAETQYF
TRBJ2-7	TRBV28	TRBD2	.	TGTGCCAGCAGTTTGGGAGGGGTCACCTACGAGCAGTACTTC	CASSLGGVTYEQYF
TRBJ1-1	TRBV7-3	.	.	TGTGCCAGCAGCCAGACAGGTGGGGCTGAAGCTTTCTTT	CASSQTGGAEAFF
TRBJ2-7	TRBV4-2	TRBD2	few	TGTGCCAGCAGCCAGGCTAGCGGGGACTACGAGCAGTACTTC	CASSQASGDYEQYF
TRBJ1-5	TRBV10-2	TRBD1	.	TGCGCCAGCAGCGGGACAGGGGGAAATCAGCCCCAGCATTTT	CASSGTGGNQPQHF
TRBJ1-3	TRBV10-1	.	.	TGCGCCAGCAGTGAGTCCGGTTTCTCTGGAAACACCATATATTTT	CASSESGFSGNTIYF
TRBJ1-6	TRBV4-3	.	few	TGCGCCAGCAGCCAAGTGGGGGGCTCCTATAATTCACCCCTCCACTTT	CASSQVGGSYNSPLHF
TRBJ1-1	TRBV18	.	.	TGTGCCAGCTCACCAGCCCCGGTTATAGACACTGAAGCTTTCTTT	CASSPAPVIDTEAFF
TRBJ1-1	TRBV2	.	few	TGTGCCAGCAGTGAACGGAGTAAGAGCACTGAAGCTTTCTTT	CASSERSKSTEAFF
TRBJ2-3	TRBV15	TRBD2	.	TGTGCCACCAGCAGAGAGGGACTAGCGACCGATACGCAGTATTTT	CATSREGLATDTQYF
TRBJ2-5	TRBV21-1	.	.	TGTGCCAGCAGCAAAGCGCTGGGTAGCGGGGCCACAGAGACCCAGTACTTC	CASSKALGSGATETQYF
TRBJ2-3	TRBV20-1	.	once	TGCAGTGCTCTGTTCTCAGATACGCAGTATTTT	CSALFSDTQYF
TRBJ1-5	TRBV28	.	few	TGTGCCAGCAGTAGTCAGGGGCACGGCAATCAGCCCCAGCATTTT	CASSSQGHGNQPQHF
TRBJ1-6	TRBV7-3	.	.	TGTGCCAGCAGCTTTCAGGGTCCGGATTCACCCCTCCACTTT	CASSFQGPDSPLHF
TRBJ2-7	TRBV4-3	TRBD2	.	TGCGCCAGCAGCCAAGTCCCCACTAGCGGGGGTTCCTACGAGCAGTACTTC	CASSQVPTSGGSYEQYF
TRBJ1-2	TRBV4-2	TRBD1	.	TGTGCCAGCAGCCCGGGACAGTCGCACTATGGCTACACCTTC	CASSPGQSHYGYTF
TRBJ1-5	TRBV19	.	.	TGTGCCAGTAGTGGGGGGCAGCCCCAGCATTTT	CASSGGQPQHF
TRBJ1-6	TRBV7-2	.	.	TGTGCCAGCAGCTCCCCCCCCGCAGGGATTAATAATTCACCCCTCCACTTT	CASSSPPAGINNSPLHF
TRBJ2-3	TRBV6-1	TRBD2	.	TGTGCCAGCAGGACAGCGGCGGGGGGAGATACGCAGTATTTT	CASRTAAGGDTQYF
TRBJ1-2	TRBV30	.	.	TGTGCCCTCCTGAGGGACATCAGCGTGCACACCTTC	CALLRDISVHTF